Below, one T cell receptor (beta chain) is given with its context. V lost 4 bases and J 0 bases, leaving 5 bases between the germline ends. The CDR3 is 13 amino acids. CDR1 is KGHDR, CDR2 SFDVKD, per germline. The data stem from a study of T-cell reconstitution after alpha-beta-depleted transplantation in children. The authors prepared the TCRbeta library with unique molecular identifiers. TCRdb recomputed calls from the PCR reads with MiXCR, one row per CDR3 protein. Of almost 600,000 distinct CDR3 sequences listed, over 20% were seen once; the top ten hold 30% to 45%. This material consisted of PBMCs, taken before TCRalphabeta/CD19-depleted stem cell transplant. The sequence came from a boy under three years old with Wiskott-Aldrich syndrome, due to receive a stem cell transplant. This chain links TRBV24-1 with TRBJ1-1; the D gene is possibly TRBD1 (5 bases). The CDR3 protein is CATSDRVNTEAFF. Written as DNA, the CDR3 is TGTGCCACCAGTGACAGGGTGAACACTGAAGCTTTCTTT.